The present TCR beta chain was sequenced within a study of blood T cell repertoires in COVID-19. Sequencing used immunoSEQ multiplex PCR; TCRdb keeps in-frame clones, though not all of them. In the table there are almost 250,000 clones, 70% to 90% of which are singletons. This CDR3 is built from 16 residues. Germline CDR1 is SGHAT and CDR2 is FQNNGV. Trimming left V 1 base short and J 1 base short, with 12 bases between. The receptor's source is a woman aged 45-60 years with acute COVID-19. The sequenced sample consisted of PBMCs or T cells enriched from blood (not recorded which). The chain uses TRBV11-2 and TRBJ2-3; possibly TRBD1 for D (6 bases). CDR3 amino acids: CASSLVQGRGTDTQYF. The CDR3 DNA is TGTGCCAGCAGCTTAGTCCAGGGGCGAGGCACAGATACGCAGTATTTT.